Shown below are 24 T cell receptor beta chains from a single sample sequenced in a study of cytomegalovirus exposure and HLA in healthy donors. It was with 60 Vbeta and 13 Jbeta primers that the PCR ran. Profiled with immunoSEQ multiplex PCR; TCRdb holds only in-frame clones, not every one. The profile covers fewer than 100,000 clones, with over 65% appearing a single time and approximately 16% taken by the ten largest. Material for sequencing was PBMCs. These TCRs come from a man in his sixties in good health and CMV-seropositive.

This clone has just one count. The CDR3, as DNA: TGCGCCAGCAGCCCGGGACAGGGGGCGAACACCGGGGAGCTGTTTTTT. Amino acids: CASSPGQGANTGELFF. The chain combines TRBV4-3 with TRBJ2-2, with TRBD1 matching 11 bases. The CDR3 is 16 residues long. Germline values: CDR1 LGHNA, CDR2 YSLEER. V dropped 4 bases and J dropped 0; count of bases not matched to a gene: 1.

The chain has TRBV11-2 and TRBJ1-2; tentative D call: TRBD1 (6 bases). CDR3 length: 16 residues. V was cut by 1 base and J by 0 bases, with 12 bases left in between. The germline V gene has CDR1 SGHAT and CDR2 FQNNGV. The DNA of the CDR3 is TGTGCCAGCAGCTTAGGAGTTCAGGGGTCTAACTATGGCTACACCTTC. This sequence encodes CASSLGVQGSNYGYTF.

V gene TRBV15 combines with J gene TRBJ2-5; a weak D match, TRBD1 (6 bases). V was trimmed by 0 bases and J by 5 bases, leaving 16 bases between them. Germline CDR1 LNHNV, CDR2 YYDKDF (reference sequence). This CDR3 comprises 16 residues. The CDR3 reads CATSRDRGHRGETQYF. The CDR3 region has the DNA TGTGCCACCAGCAGAGATCGGGGACACCGCGGGGAGACCCAGTACTTC.

The rearrangement links TRBV18 to TRBJ1-2; 10 positions agree with TRBD1. Germline assignment: CDR1 KGHSH and CDR2 LQKENI. The CDR3 is 18 residues long. J was trimmed by 3 bases and V by 3 bases; bases with no gene match: 13. CDR3 in DNA: TGTGCCAGCTCACCGACCGTCGGGACAGGGGACACCCACTATGGCTACACCTTC. Its translation is CASSPTVGTGDTHYGYTF.

This clone was picked up one time. This sequence joins TRBV5-4 and TRBJ1-1; D not resolved. CDR1 is SGHNT, CDR2 YYREEE, per germline (reference sequence). This CDR3 is 15 amino acids long. Trimming removed 4 bases from V and 1 base from J, with 14 bases in between. DNA for the CDR3: TGTGCCAGCAGCCTTGAATACGGAGGGAACACTGAAGCTTTCTTT. Translated, it gives CASSLEYGGNTEAFF.

This clone turned up a few times. The rearrangement joins TRBV7-9 to TRBJ2-2, with D possibly matching TRBD1 (6 bases). CDR3 length: 17 amino acids. Per the germline V gene, CDR1 is SEHNR and CDR2 is FQNEAQ (reference sequence). The V and J ends lost 6 bases and 5 bases respectively, with 22 bases between them. The CDR3 DNA is TGTGCCAGCAGTTCATTGGGCAGGGGTTATGGGACCGGGGAGCTGTTTTTT. This codes for CASSSLGRGYGTGELFF. The entire variable domain, with the rest obtained from reference TRBV7-9 and TRBJ2-2, is as follows: DTGVSQNPRHKITKRGQNVTFRCDPISEHNRLYWYRQTLGQGPEFLTYFQNEAQLEKSRLLSDRFSAERPKGSFSTLEIQRTEQGDSAMYLCASSSLGRGYGTGELFFGEGSRLTVL.

This clone came up a few times. This chain joins TRBV18 and TRBJ1-1, with TRBD1 matching 9 bases. CDR1 is KGHSH and CDR2 is LQKENI in the germline V gene. This CDR3 spans 13 amino acids. The J segment lost 7 bases and the V segment lost 4 bases, leaving 4 bases of the junction unmatched. The DNA of the CDR3 is TGTGCCAGCTCACTGGGACAGGGCGGTGAAGCTTTCTTT. It codes for CASSLGQGGEAFF.

This clone was detected a few times. The rearrangement uses TRBV4-2 and TRBJ2-2; 7 positions agree with TRBD1. Germline V CDR1 and CDR2: LGHNA, YNFKEQ. The CDR3 totals 15 residues. V shed 1 base, J shed 3 bases, and the junction held 2 bases outside the gene matches. CDR3 sequence (DNA): TGTGCCAGCAGCCAAGTGCAGGGGGACACCGGGGAGCTGTTTTTT. It yields the protein CASSQVQGDTGELFF.

The chain uses TRBV30 and TRBJ2-5; 9 bases line up with TRBD2. The CDR3 totals 15 residues. With V trimmed by 1 base and J by 1 base, 4 bases remained unmatched. Looked up from germline, CDR1 is GTSNPN and CDR2 is SVGIG (reference sequence). In DNA form, the CDR3 reads TGTGCCTGGAGTGGTGGTAGCGGGGGCCAAGAGACCCAGTACTTC. Translation gives CAWSGGSGGQETQYF.

The rearrangement joins TRBV6-1 to TRBJ2-3; the D gene is possibly TRBD1 (6 bases). Germline CDR1 MNHNS, CDR2 SASEGT. Trimming took 5 bases from V and 4 from J, leaving 16 bases between them. There are 15 residues in the CDR3. DNA for the CDR3: TGTGCCAGCAGTTCTAGGCAGGGGCGCGCAGATACGCAGTATTTT. Amino acids: CASSSRQGRADTQYF.

The CDR3 DNA sequence: TGTGCCAGTAGTAACGGACAGGGAAAATTCGAAAAACTGTTTTTT. This sequence encodes CASSNGQGKFEKLFF. This rearrangement joins TRBV19 to TRBJ1-4, with 8 bases fitting TRBD1. The CDR3 covers 15 residues. Trimming at V came to 4 bases and at J to 8 bases, leaving 9 bases not matched to a gene. Germline V gives CDR1 LNHDA, CDR2 SQIVND (reference sequence).

The chain recombines TRBV27 with TRBJ1-4; the match to TRBD1 covers 8 bases. The germline V gene encodes CDR1 MNHEY and CDR2 SMNVEV (reference sequence). V shed 0 bases and J 7 bases; nucleotides not matched to a gene: 7. The CDR3 loop spans 16 amino acids. The CDR3 region is CASSLSTTGGGEKLFF. The CDR3 DNA follows: TGTGCCAGCAGTTTATCGACTACAGGGGGGGGTGAAAAACTGTTTTTT. The full variable domain, completed using reference TRBV27 and TRBJ1-4, is EAQVTQNPRYLITVTGKKLTVTCSQNMNHEYMSWYRQDPGLGLRQIYYSMNVEVTDKGDVPEGYKVSRKEKRNFPLILESPSPNQTSLYFCASSLSTTGGGEKLFFGSGTQLSVL.

This clone was observed a few times. The chain combines TRBV5-4 with TRBJ2-3, with D hard to call. The length of the CDR3 is 12 residues. The germline CDR1 and CDR2 sequences are SGHNT and YYREEE (reference sequence). Trimming cost V 1 base and J 4 bases, with 4 bases left between them. Here the CDR3 reads CASSLSADTQYF. CDR3 DNA sequence: TGTGCCAGCAGCTTGTCCGCAGATACGCAGTATTTT.

The CDR3 DNA is TGTGCCAGCAGTGAATCGGTTGCAGGGTTGAACACTGAAGCTTTCTTT. It encodes CASSESVAGLNTEAFF. The V and J genes are TRBV6-1 and TRBJ1-1; maybe TRBD1 (5 bases). The ends were cut back, 2 bases at V and 0 bases at J, with 13 bases in the middle. Germline CDR1 and CDR2: MNHNS and SASEGT. CDR3 length: 16 residues.

The V and J genes are TRBV29-1 and TRBJ2-5, with D perhaps TRBD2 (6 bases). Germline V lookup: CDR1 SQVTM, CDR2 ANQGSEA. V lost 4 bases and J 11 bases, leaving 20 bases between the germline ends. The CDR3 covers 13 residues. CDR3 region: CSVARDPREEQYF. DNA for the CDR3: TGCAGCGTTGCCCGGGACCCTAGGGAGGAGCAGTACTTC.

Only one count was recorded for this clone. This chain connects TRBV7-2 to TRBJ2-1; D might be TRBD1 (6 bases). With 2 bases removed from V and 8 bases from J, the gap between germline ends came to 22 bases. This CDR3 has 17 residues. Germline CDR1 SGHTA, CDR2 FQGNSA. Here the CDR3 reads CASSLPPLLAGAYEQFF. The CDR3 DNA reads TGTGCCAGCAGCTTACCCCCACTCTTGGCAGGGGCATATGAGCAGTTCTTC. Supplemented by reference TRBV7-2 and TRBJ2-1, the full variable domain reads GAGVSQSPSNKVTEKGKDVELRCDPISGHTALYWYRQSLGQGLEFLIYFQGNSAPDKSGLPSDRFSAERTGGSVSTLTIQRTQQEDSAVYLCASSLPPLLAGAYEQFFGPGTRLTVL.

The V and J genes are TRBV10-3 and TRBJ2-7; a possible D gene is TRBD2 (6 bases). Trimming shortened V by 10 bases and J by 0 bases, and 13 bases separated the two germline ends. The CDR3 contains 13 residues. Germline assignment: CDR1 ENHRY and CDR2 SYGVKD. This CDR3 reads CATQRGDSYEQYF. The CDR3 DNA reads as TGTGCCACCCAGCGCGGGGACTCCTACGAGCAGTACTTC.

This rearrangement joins TRBV7-3 to TRBJ2-7, with a weak D call TRBD1 (6 bases). CDR1 and CDR2 from the germline V gene are SGHTA and FQGTGA. The CDR3 is 15 residues long. Trimming stripped 1 base from V and 5 bases from J, with 15 bases between. This CDR3 is CASSLRAWGPHEQYF. CDR3 coding DNA: TGTGCCAGCAGCTTAAGAGCCTGGGGGCCCCACGAGCAGTACTTC. Complete variable domain (other parts from reference TRBV7-3 and TRBJ2-7): GAGVSQTPSNKVTEKGKYVELRCDPISGHTALYWYRQSLGQGPEFLIYFQGTGAADDSGLPNDRFFAVRPEGSVSTLKIQRTERGDSAVYLCASSLRAWGPHEQYFGPGTRLTVT.

This clone showed up just a few times. The genes are TRBV18 and TRBJ1-6; weak D call: TRBD1 (5 bases). This CDR3 has 15 residues. V shed 1 base and J shed 8 bases, with 12 bases lying between them. From germline, CDR1 is KGHSH and CDR2 LQKENI. The CDR3 protein is CASSPRGAGDSPLHF. Here the CDR3 DNA reads TGTGCCAGCTCACCACGGGGCGCAGGTGATTCACCCCTCCACTTT.

There are a few counts of this clone. The gene calls are TRBV30 and TRBJ1-5; D remains ambiguous. V lost 5 bases to trimming and J lost 2 bases, with 7 bases between them. The V gene's germline CDR1 is GTSNPN and CDR2 SVGIG (reference sequence). The CDR3 loop spans 12 amino acids. The CDR3 loop is CAWGGGNQPQHF. The CDR3 DNA is TGTGCCTGGGGAGGCGGCAATCAGCCCCAGCATTTT.

The sample holds a few counts of this clone. The J gene is TRBJ2-4, the V gene TRBV6-1; D might be TRBD2 (6 bases). The CDR3 has 15 amino acids. Between the trimmed V and J ends, which lost 3 bases and 6 bases, there was a span of 15 bases. Germline values: CDR1 MNHNS, CDR2 SASEGT. The CDR3 nucleotides are TGTGCCAGCAGTGATCGGGAACTAGCTGCAAACATTCAGTACTTC. Translating gives CASSDRELAANIQYF.

This clone was seen only once. The rearrangement links TRBV7-9 to TRBJ2-3; 8 bases are shared with TRBD1. The trim removed 5 bases at V and 3 bases at J, leaving 10 bases unmatched. CDR3 size: 16 residues. Germline lookup yields CDR1 SEHNR and CDR2 FQNEAQ (reference sequence). The CDR3 DNA follows: TGTGCCAGCAGCGGAGGGGACAGGCCCCTAACAGATACGCAGTATTTT. Translating it yields CASSGGDRPLTDTQYF.

This chain joins TRBV7-6 and TRBJ2-3; D might be TRBD1 (5 bases). This CDR3 has 16 amino acids. V was cut by 4 bases and J by 8 bases, with 22 bases left in between. Germline V gene sequence: CDR1 SGHVS, CDR2 FNYEAQ. The CDR3, as DNA: TGTGCCAGCAGCTCCGCTCTTAAGACAGTCGATGCTACGCAGTATTTT. Its protein product is CASSSALKTVDATQYF.

This chain uses TRBV15 with TRBJ1-1, with 7 bases matching TRBD1. The ends lost 2 bases at V and 0 bases at J; junction bases unmatched: 3. The germline gives CDR1 LNHNV, CDR2 YYDKDF (reference sequence). This CDR3 has 15 residues. CDR3 DNA: TGTGCCACCAGCAGATCAGGGGGGATGAACACTGAAGCTTTCTTT. This translates into CATSRSGGMNTEAFF.